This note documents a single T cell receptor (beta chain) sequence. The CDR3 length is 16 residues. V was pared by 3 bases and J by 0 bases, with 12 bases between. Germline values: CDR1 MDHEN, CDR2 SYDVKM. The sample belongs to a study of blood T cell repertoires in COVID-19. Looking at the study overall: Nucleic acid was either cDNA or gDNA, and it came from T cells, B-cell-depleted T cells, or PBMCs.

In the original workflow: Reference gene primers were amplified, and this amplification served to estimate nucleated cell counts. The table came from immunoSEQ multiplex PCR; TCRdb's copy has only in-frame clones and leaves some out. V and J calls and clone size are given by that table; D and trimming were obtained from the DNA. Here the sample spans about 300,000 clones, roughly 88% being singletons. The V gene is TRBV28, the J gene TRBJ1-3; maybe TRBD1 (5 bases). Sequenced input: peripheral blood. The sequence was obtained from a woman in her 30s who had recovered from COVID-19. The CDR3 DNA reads TGTGCCAGCAGTTTTTGGGGCCAGTTCTCTGGAAACACCATATATTTT. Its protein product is CASSFWGQFSGNTIYF.